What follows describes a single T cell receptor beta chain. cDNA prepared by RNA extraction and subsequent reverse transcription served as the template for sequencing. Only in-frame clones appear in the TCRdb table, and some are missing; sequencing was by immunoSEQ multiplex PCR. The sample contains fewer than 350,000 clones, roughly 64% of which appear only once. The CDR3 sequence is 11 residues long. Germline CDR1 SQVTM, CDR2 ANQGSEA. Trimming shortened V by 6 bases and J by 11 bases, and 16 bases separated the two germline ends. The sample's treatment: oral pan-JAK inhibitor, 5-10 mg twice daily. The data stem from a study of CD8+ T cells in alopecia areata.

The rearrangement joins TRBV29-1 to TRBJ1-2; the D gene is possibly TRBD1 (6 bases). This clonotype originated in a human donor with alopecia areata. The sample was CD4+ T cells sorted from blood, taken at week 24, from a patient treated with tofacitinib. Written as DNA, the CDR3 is TGCAGCGTAGAGACAGGCCAGGATTACACCTTC. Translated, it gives CSVETGQDYTF.